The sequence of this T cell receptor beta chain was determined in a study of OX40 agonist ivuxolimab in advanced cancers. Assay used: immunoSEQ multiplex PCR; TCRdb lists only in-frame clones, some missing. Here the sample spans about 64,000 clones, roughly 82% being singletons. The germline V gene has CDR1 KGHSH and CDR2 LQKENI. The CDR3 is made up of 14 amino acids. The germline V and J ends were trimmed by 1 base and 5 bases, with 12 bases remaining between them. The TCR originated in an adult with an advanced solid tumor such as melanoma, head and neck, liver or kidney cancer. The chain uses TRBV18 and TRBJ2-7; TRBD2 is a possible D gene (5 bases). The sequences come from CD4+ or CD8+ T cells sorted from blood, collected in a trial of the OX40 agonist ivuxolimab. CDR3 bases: TGTGCCAGCTCACCACTTCCCGGGGTCAACGAGCAGTACTTC. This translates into CASSPLPGVNEQYF.